Below are 28 T cell receptor beta chains sequenced from a single sample in a study of cytomegalovirus exposure and HLA in healthy donors. The PCR employed 60 Vbeta primers together with 13 Jbeta primers. Generated by immunoSEQ multiplex PCR, the TCRdb table keeps only in-frame clones and is missing some. The table records more than 85,000 clones, approximately 84% of them present only once. The specimen was PBMCs. These receptor sequences come from a man between 35 and 55 years old in good health and CMV-seronegative.

This chain uses TRBV9 with TRBJ2-7, with unresolved D. Trimming shortened V by 2 bases and J by 0 bases, and 15 bases separated the two germline ends. Germline-derived CDR1 and CDR2 are SGDLS and YYNGEE. This CDR3 has 16 amino acids. This chain's CDR3 is CASSVLSEAYSYEQYF. CDR3 nucleotides: TGTGCCAGCAGCGTTCTCTCCGAGGCCTACTCCTACGAGCAGTACTTC.

This sequence joins TRBV6-1 and TRBJ1-6; a possible D gene is TRBD1 (5 bases). Trimming left V 2 bases short and J 14 bases short, with 13 bases between. Germline CDR1 reads MNHNS; CDR2 reads SASEGT. The CDR3 extends over 13 amino acids. The chain's CDR3 is CASSELRDLALHF. CDR3 DNA sequence: TGTGCCAGCAGTGAATTGCGGGACTTAGCCCTCCACTTT.

This chain links TRBV4-1 with TRBJ1-1; D gene uncertain. The CDR3 consists of 16 residues. CDR1 and CDR2 from the germline V gene are MGHRA and YSYEKL. The V end was cut by 1 base, the J end by 3 bases, with 15 bases between. The DNA of the CDR3 is TGCGCCAGCAGCCAAGCCATTCGCCTGACTGACACTGAAGCTTTCTTT. The encoded protein is CASSQAIRLTDTEAFF.

This sequence joins TRBV5-1 and TRBJ1-2, with a tentative D call TRBD1 (6 bases). Per germline, CDR1 SGHRS and CDR2 YFSETQ. The CDR3 totals 14 residues. Trimming cost V 3 bases and J 3 bases, with 12 bases left between them. The CDR3 region is CASSSQQGDYGYTF. CDR3 coding DNA: TGCGCCAGCAGCTCTCAACAGGGAGACTATGGCTACACCTTC.

This chain connects TRBV29-1 to TRBJ1-5; TRBD1 matches at 9 bases. The CDR3 covers 13 residues. The germline V gene encodes CDR1 SQVTM and CDR2 ANQGSEA. V shed 7 bases and J 6 bases; nucleotides not matched to a gene: 7. The CDR3 DNA reads TGCAGCGCTCCGGGACAGGGAATTCAGCCCCAGCATTTT. Residues: CSAPGQGIQPQHF. Drawing the rest from reference TRBV29-1 and TRBJ1-5, the complete variable domain is SAVISQKPSRDICQRGTSLTIQCQVDSQVTMMFWYRQQPGQSLTLIATANQGSEATYESGFVIDKFPISRPNLTFSTLTVSNMSPEDSSIYLCSAPGQGIQPQHFGDGTRLSIL.

V is TRBV20-1 and J is TRBJ1-1, with 7 bases that match TRBD1. The junction had 4 bases not matched to a gene; V was cut back by 1 base and J by 11 bases. The V gene's germline CDR1 is DFQATT and CDR2 SNEGSKA (reference sequence). The CDR3 has 11 residues. The CDR3 DNA reads as TGCAGTGCTAGAGGGGGGACAGATGCTTTCTTT. It is translated as CSARGGTDAFF.

The chain combines TRBV5-1 with TRBJ1-6, with TRBD1 identical over 8 bases. This CDR3 region has 14 residues. Trimming took 5 bases from V and 7 from J; bases not matched to a gene: 5. Germline V gene lookup returns CDR1 SGHRS and CDR2 YFSETQ. CDR3 nucleotides: TGCGCCAGCAGGTCGACAGGGGCCAATTCACCCCTCCACTTT. Amino acid sequence: CASRSTGANSPLHF. The complete variable domain, with remaining parts taken from reference TRBV5-1 and TRBJ1-6, reads KAGVTQTPRYLIKTRGQQVTLSCSPISGHRSVSWYQQTPGQGLQFLFEYFSETQRNKGNFPGRFSGRQFSNSRSEMNVSTLELGDSALYLCASRSTGANSPLHFGNGTRLTVT.

The rearrangement links TRBV6-1 to TRBJ1-3; D not resolved. Germline V gene sequence: CDR1 MNHNS, CDR2 SASEGT. V lost 5 bases to trimming and J lost 1 base, with 6 bases between them. CDR3 length equals 13 residues. Written as DNA, the CDR3 is TGTGCCAGCAGTCTACCATCTGGAAACACCATATATTTT. Its protein is CASSLPSGNTIYF.

Details on this clone: The same CDR3 arises from other DNA sequences in this sample as well. The chain has TRBV5-1 and TRBJ2-5, with 7 bases that match TRBD2. Germline V lookup: CDR1 SGHRS, CDR2 YFSETQ. The CDR3 runs 14 residues. J gave up 2 bases and V 7 bases, and 8 bases lay outside the gene matches. The CDR3: CASSRGRGQETQYF. CDR3 bases: TGCGCCAGCTCTAGAGGGAGGGGACAAGAGACCCAGTACTTC.

This clone was counted a few times. The same CDR3 can be traced to other DNA sequences in this sample. The CDR3 spells CASTKAGNTEAFF. The CDR3 bases are TGTGCCAGCACTAAAGCGGGGAACACTGAAGCTTTCTTT. This chain connects TRBV6-5 to TRBJ1-1; D gene uncertain. CDR1 is MNHEY and CDR2 is SVGAGI in the germline V gene. The CDR3 extends over 13 amino acids. With 7 bases removed from V and 1 base from J, the gap between germline ends came to 10 bases.

This clone was seen a single time. The gene calls are TRBV2 and TRBJ1-2; D may be TRBD1 (6 bases). The CDR3 is 12 amino acids. Germline V CDR1 and CDR2: SNHLY, FYNNEI. Trimming removed 7 bases from V and 5 bases from J, with 11 bases in between. The CDR3 region is CASNGQRYGYTF. The DNA of the CDR3 is TGTGCCAGCAACGGACAGAGGTATGGCTACACCTTC.

The CDR3 bases are TGTGCCTGGAGTGGTTCGGGCCAAGAGACCCAGTACTTC. This encodes CAWSGSGQETQYF. The chain employs TRBV30 and TRBJ2-5; D remains ambiguous. V lost 1 base and J lost 1, with 7 bases in between. The CDR3 has 13 residues. Per germline, CDR1 GTSNPN and CDR2 SVGIG (reference sequence).

The chain uses TRBV5-1 and TRBJ2-5, with 8 bases lining up with TRBD2. Germline assignment: CDR1 SGHRS and CDR2 YFSETQ. CDR3 length: 17 residues. Trimming at V came to 3 bases and at J to 6 bases, leaving 16 bases not matched to a gene. CDR3 in DNA: TGCGCCAGCAGCTCCGATACCGCGGGACTAGGAAAAAAGACCCAGTACTTC. Its translation is CASSSDTAGLGKKTQYF.

The V gene is TRBV6-5, the J gene TRBJ2-2; the match to TRBD1 covers 7 bases. The CDR3 is 15 residues long. Germline-derived CDR1 and CDR2 are MNHEY and SVGAGI. The V gene end was trimmed by 4 bases and the J gene end by 0 bases; junction bases not matched to a gene: 2. CDR3 coding DNA: TGTGCCAGCAGTTTCGGACAGGCGAACACCGGGGAGCTGTTTTTT. Residues: CASSFGQANTGELFF.

This chain links TRBV5-4 with TRBJ2-5, with 15 bases identical to TRBD2. This CDR3 is built from 17 residues. V lost 5 bases and J lost 5; bases outside the gene matches: 10. Germline V gene data show CDR1 as SGHNT and CDR2 as YYREEE (reference sequence). This CDR3 reads CASSSGTSGGLGETQYF. CDR3 DNA sequence: TGTGCCAGCAGTTCCGGGACTAGCGGGGGGCTAGGTGAGACCCAGTACTTC.

The rearrangement uses TRBV5-8 and TRBJ2-2; a possible D gene is TRBD2 (6 bases). V shed 0 bases and J shed 5 bases, with 11 bases lying between them. The CDR3 extends over 15 amino acids. Germline CDR1 reads SGHTS; CDR2 reads YDEGEE. The CDR3 coding sequence is TGTGCCAGCAGCTTGGGGAGGGCTCGGACCGGGGAGCTGTTTTTT. Protein: CASSLGRARTGELFF.

This rearrangement joins TRBV28 to TRBJ1-5, with D uncertain. V was clipped by 6 bases and J by 4 bases, with 16 bases between them. CDR3 length: 15 residues. Germline V gene sequence: CDR1 MDHEN, CDR2 SYDVKM. CDR3 DNA: TGTGCCAGCAGGGCGGGAGGGTCAGGAAATCAGCCCCAGCATTTT. This codes for CASRAGGSGNQPQHF.

The chain carries TRBV5-4 and TRBJ2-3; TRBD1 matches at 8 bases. This CDR3 contains 16 residues. V lost 4 bases, J lost 6 bases, and 13 bases stayed unmatched. Per the germline V gene, CDR1 is SGHNT and CDR2 is YYREEE (reference sequence). Here the CDR3 reads CASSGKRQGTLDTQYF. The CDR3 DNA is TGTGCCAGCAGCGGAAAGAGACAGGGGACTTTGGATACGCAGTATTTT.

This chain uses TRBV5-3 with TRBJ2-7, with 12 bases lining up with TRBD1. TRBV5-3 counts as an open reading frame of uncertain function. Trimming removed 1 base from V and 3 bases from J; junction bases left unmatched: 26. The CDR3 spans 23 residues. CDR3 sequence: CARSLSGHFPLPAGTGGFYEQYF. CDR3 nucleotides: TGTGCCAGAAGCTTGAGTGGGCATTTCCCTCTGCCGGCCGGGACAGGGGGCTTCTACGAGCAGTACTTC.

V and J are TRBV9 and TRBJ1-1, with no clear D. The CDR3 spans 14 residues. CDR1 is SGDLS, CDR2 YYNGEE, per germline. Trimming stripped 2 bases from V and 7 bases from J, with 15 bases between. For the CDR3, the DNA is TGTGCCAGCAGCGTCCATTCTACCTTAAGTGAAGCTTTCTTT. Its translation is CASSVHSTLSEAFF.

This clone was observed a handful of times. J is TRBJ1-4 and V is TRBV30; D not resolved. Per the germline V gene, CDR1 is GTSNPN and CDR2 is SVGIG (reference sequence). There are 11 residues in the CDR3. Trimming removed 4 bases at V and 8 bases at J, with 8 bases between. Written as DNA, the CDR3 is TGTGCCTGGAAAAGAGGAGAAAAACTGTTTTTT. The encoded protein is CAWKRGEKLFF. The whole variable domain, remainder taken from reference TRBV30 and TRBJ1-4, is SQTIHQWPATLVQPVGSPLSLECTVEGTSNPNLYWYRQAAGRGLQLLFYSVGIGQISSEVPQNLSASRPQDRQFILSSKKLLLSDSGFYLCAWKRGEKLFFGSGTQLSVL.

J is TRBJ2-7 and V is TRBV28; TRBD1 is a possible D gene (6 bases). This CDR3 has 15 amino acids. The germline CDR1 and CDR2 sequences are MDHEN and SYDVKM. The V end lost 2 bases, the J end lost 4 bases, and 15 bases lay between the germline ends. CDR3 in DNA: TGTGCCAGCAGTTTAAGGACAGTAGGATCATACGAGCAGTACTTC. It yields the protein CASSLRTVGSYEQYF.

The chain is built from TRBV28 and TRBJ1-2; no reliable D call. Germline lookup yields CDR1 MDHEN and CDR2 SYDVKM. Trimming took 3 bases from V and 7 from J, leaving 21 bases between them. CDR3 size: 16 residues. Here the CDR3 reads CASSLSATNSRRGYTF. The CDR3 DNA is TGTGCCAGCAGTTTGTCGGCAACTAATAGTCGGCGTGGCTACACCTTC.

This sequence joins TRBV7-9 and TRBJ2-1, with D unclear. The V gene lost 1 base and the J gene lost 5 bases, with 6 bases spanning the gap. This CDR3 is built from 13 residues. Germline assignment: CDR1 SEHNR and CDR2 FQNEAQ (reference sequence). Here the CDR3 reads CASSLGGHNEQFF. The CDR3, as DNA: TGTGCCAGCAGCTTAGGAGGCCACAATGAGCAGTTCTTC.

Only a few counts were recorded for this clone. The V and J genes are TRBV27 and TRBJ1-1; D gene uncertain. CDR3 length: 13 amino acids. V gave up 6 bases and J gave up 4 bases, with 12 bases separating them. The V gene's germline CDR1 is MNHEY and CDR2 SMNVEV (reference sequence). Here the CDR3 DNA reads TGTGCCAGCAGCCTCGACAAGGCCACTGAAGCTTTCTTT. Protein sequence: CASSLDKATEAFF.

This clone has more than one count but fewer than ten. This chain joins TRBV28 and TRBJ1-5; 9 positions match TRBD1. This CDR3 region has 15 residues. CDR1 and CDR2 from the germline V gene are MDHEN and SYDVKM. V gave up 2 bases and J gave up 7 bases; unmatched junction bases: 6. As DNA, the CDR3 is TGTGCCAGCAGTTTAGGACAGGGGTACCGCCAGCCCCAGCATTTT. This translates into CASSLGQGYRQPQHF.

The genes are TRBV2 and TRBJ1-6, with no clear D. Germline V gene sequence: CDR1 SNHLY, CDR2 FYNNEI. The V end was cut by 5 bases, the J end by 10 bases, with 9 bases between. The CDR3 has 12 residues. CDR3: CASSLSGSPLHF. The CDR3 nucleotides read TGTGCCAGCAGTCTAAGCGGATCACCCCTCCACTTT.

The rearrangement joins TRBV29-1 to TRBJ2-7; D is ambiguous. This CDR3 region has 12 residues. Germline V gene sequence: CDR1 SQVTM, CDR2 ANQGSEA. V dropped 2 bases and J dropped 6 bases, with 11 bases sitting between them. The CDR3 is CSVEQSSGEQYF. CDR3 nucleotides: TGCAGCGTTGAACAGTCTTCGGGCGAGCAGTACTTC.